This TCR beta chain is drawn from a study of cytomegalovirus exposure and HLA in healthy donors. Germline V gene lookup returns CDR1 SGHNT and CDR2 YYREEE (reference sequence). J gave up 3 bases and V 0 bases, and 6 bases lay outside the gene matches. There are 16 residues in the CDR3. General study results and limits: In an earlier analysis, productive rearrangement rates for most beta V segments clustered near 90% or 30%. Diagnosis of cytomegalovirus status made by the classifier reportedly showed high specificity and sensitivity.

For this clone: What it recognizes is unknown.

The primer mix had 60 Vbeta and 13 Jbeta primers. Assay used: immunoSEQ multiplex PCR; TCRdb lists only in-frame clones, some missing. The data contain approximately 100,000 clones, around 74% of them singletons. This chain uses TRBV5-4 with TRBJ2-3, with 8 positions matching TRBD2. The sequence derives from a male donor in good health and CMV-seropositive. The sample consisted of PBMCs. The CDR3, as DNA: TGTGCCAGCAGCTTGGGCGGGGGGAAAGTGACAGATACGCAGTATTTT. Its protein product is CASSLGGGKVTDTQYF.